This T cell receptor (beta chain) emerged from a study of vaccination and CD4 T cells after COVID-19. Trimming left V 8 bases short and J 6 bases short, with 19 bases between. Germline lookup yields CDR1 MNHEY and CDR2 SMNVEV (reference sequence). The CDR3 runs 14 residues. Treatment denoted: roughly ten-day PBMC culture with coronavirus spike peptide pools or control peptides (ViraFEST assay). CD4+ T cells that had been cultured provided DNA sequenced with the Oncomine TCR Beta short-read assay. TCRdb recomputed calls from the PCR reads with MiXCR, one row per CDR3 protein. The sample consists of tens of thousands of distinct CDR3 sequences, roughly 52% of them appearing once. As to this clonotype: Its antigen is not known.

This chain uses TRBV27 with TRBJ1-1; TRBD1 might be the D (5 bases). Material for sequencing was CD4+ T cells from blood, cultured in vitro. This clonotype was obtained from a human donor who had recovered from COVID-19. The CDR3 DNA reads as TGTGCCAGCGGTCCACAGGTTTTGGGGTCTGAAGCTTTCTTT. Translation gives CASGPQVLGSEAFF.